The TCR beta chain described here comes from a study of T-cell reconstitution after alpha-beta-depleted transplantation in children. As it was prepared, the TCRbeta library received unique molecular identifiers. MiXCR was run by TCRdb on the PCR reads, yielding one entry per CDR3 protein. This table holds fewer than 95,000 distinct CDR3 sequences, 9% to 15% found once. In its sample, this clonotype was seen many times. V was shortened by 7 bases and J by 5 bases, with 17 bases between the two germline ends. Per the germline V gene, CDR1 is SEHNR and CDR2 is FQNEAQ (reference sequence). The CDR3 totals 14 residues.

This specimen consisted of PBMCs from the stem cell graft donor, obtained from the stem cell graft. V is TRBV7-9 and J is TRBJ1-1; perhaps TRBD1 as D (6 bases). The sequence came from a human donor who donated a stem cell graft to a child with inherited bone marrow failure. The CDR3 region is CASTPVGGRTEAFF. DNA of the CDR3: TGTGCCAGCACCCCAGTAGGGGGTAGGACTGAAGCTTTCTTT.